Given below is one T cell receptor (beta chain) in context. The junction departs from the called germline gene at one end, perhaps through a read error. The data originate from a study of spatial heterogeneity in lung cancer. Across the whole study: A unique TCR and UMI combination showed up more than ten times in raw reads, on average.

Time point denoted: sample taken at primary tumor resection. Whole RNA, isolated from tumor, nontumor lung or frozen PBMC, was sequenced without prior sorting. A total of approximately 75 untreated early-stage non-small cell lung cancer patients served as donors. Unique molecular identifiers tagged every individual TCR cDNA molecule. Using its own MiXCR run on the 5' RACE reads, TCRdb lists one record per CDR3 protein. In the table there are 60,000 to 90,000 distinct CDR3 sequences, less than 15% of which are singletons. This TCR was recovered from a male donor with early-stage non-small cell lung cancer. Specimen: PBMCs, collected at surgery.

The CDR3 nucleotides are TGTACCAGCAGTCGAGGTGGGTGGGGCGACTATGGCTACACCTTC. Protein sequence: CTSSRGGWGDYGYTF. The chain couples TRBV12-3 or TRBV12-4 to TRBJ1-2; D is perhaps TRBD1 (5 bases). There are 15 residues in the CDR3.